This TCR beta chain appears in the sequencing data of a study of blood T cells in healthy people across ages (dated by TCRdb to 2013 to 2016). About the investigation overall: Template switching captured roughly one uniquely barcoded TCR beta cDNA molecule per two T cells in model experiments. For two donors (one aged 18 to 30 and one aged 80 or older), the study analyzed two additional independent replicas of 1 million unique cDNA reads from the same blood draw. Four age groups were formed from the donors: young (average approximately 15 years), middle-aged (around 37), aged (under 70) and long-lived (around 80). Age-related changes in TCR beta repertoire diversity were measured in the study by deep sequencing normalized with unique cDNA molecular identifiers. To avoid experimental bias, donors of different ages were randomly spread across the sequencing lanes. The research as a whole found: Compared with the aged group, the long-lived group had more naive CD4+ T cells, fewer expanded clones and increased TCR diversity, a pattern suggesting age selection. Observed TCR beta diversity correlated strongly with the percentage of naive T cells measured by flow cytometry. Conclusive comparison of naive and antigen-experienced compartments was prevented by the profiling of bulk unsorted PBMCs. Estimates of total diversity based on one million sequenced T cells were regarded as lower bounds and as underestimates. As age increased, observed TCR beta diversity per million T cells dropped in a roughly linear way, and a significant reduction was already evident by age around 41. The CMV infection status of donors was not known, potentially confounding age-related changes in expanded clonotypes.

Libraries were made using 5' RACE. TCRdb records Illumina HiSeq 2500 as the sequencer. A second PCR of about 6 to 12 cycles was run with a J-beta primer mix and a sample-barcoded 5' primer. Each TCR beta cDNA molecule received a unique molecular identifier from a template-switch 5' adaptor carrying 12 random nucleotides. Each sample yielded at least 2.5 million CDR3-containing paired-end reads. First-strand cDNA was synthesized from all RNA with the Mint cDNA synthesis kit, primed by a TRBC-specific oligonucleotide. All cDNA was treated with uracil-DNA glycosylase and then went through a first 18-cycle PCR with the universal primers M1SS and BC2_uni_R. In the authors' own workflow: For normalization, 1 million high-quality reads, each with a distinct molecular identifier, were randomly selected from each sample. Instead of being binned into consensus sequences, reads with shared molecular identifiers were discarded. MiTCR, set to a Q25 quality threshold and the strictest error-elimination algorithm, was used for CDR3 identification, clonotype clustering and error correction. Lower-bound total TCR beta diversity was estimated with a nonparametric unseen species model using Euler transformation. The public reads were reanalyzed by TCRdb: fastp trimming at Q25, MiXCR alignment, in-frame beta chains only. CDR3 protein sequences are deduplicated, and each keeps its most common genes and DNA. The V and J calls were determined by TCRdb, not by the authors. Within this sample are 730,000 or so distinct CDR3 sequences, with 35% to 50% of them counted one time only. The ten largest clones capture approximately 31% of the sample.

The roughly 42 donors, aged about 6 to 100 years, were systemically healthy Caucasian individuals from Russia. Around 9.8 milliliters of peripheral blood were collected from each donor into EDTA-treated Vacutainer tubes. Ficoll-Paque density-gradient centrifugation was used to isolate PBMCs, with at least 6.5 million per sample. Trizol reagent was used to extract total RNA from PBMCs, with at least 6 micrograms per sample. For every donor, flow cytometry on a PBMC aliquot measured the percentage of naive CD45RAhigh/CD27high T cells. V lost 0 bases and J lost 6 bases; the stretch between them is 10 bases long. The CDR3 measures 14 amino acids from cysteine to phenylalanine. Only the CDR3 portion is preserved as DNA: 42 bases, with reading frame beginning at the first base. The germline V gene supplies CDR1 MNHEY and CDR2 SVGAGI. This clonotype turned up a few times. The clone's antigen remains unknown. There are no base qualities to consult, and no much larger clone falls within one base.

The rearrangement joined TRBV6-5 to TRBJ2-3; the D gene is perhaps TRBD2, on 6 matching bases. What was sequenced was blood. The origin of this receptor is a man older than 75 in good health. The DNA sequence is given as TGTGCCAGCAGTTACTCCCGGGGGTGGGATACGCAGTATTTT. The translation is CASSYSRGWDTQYF.